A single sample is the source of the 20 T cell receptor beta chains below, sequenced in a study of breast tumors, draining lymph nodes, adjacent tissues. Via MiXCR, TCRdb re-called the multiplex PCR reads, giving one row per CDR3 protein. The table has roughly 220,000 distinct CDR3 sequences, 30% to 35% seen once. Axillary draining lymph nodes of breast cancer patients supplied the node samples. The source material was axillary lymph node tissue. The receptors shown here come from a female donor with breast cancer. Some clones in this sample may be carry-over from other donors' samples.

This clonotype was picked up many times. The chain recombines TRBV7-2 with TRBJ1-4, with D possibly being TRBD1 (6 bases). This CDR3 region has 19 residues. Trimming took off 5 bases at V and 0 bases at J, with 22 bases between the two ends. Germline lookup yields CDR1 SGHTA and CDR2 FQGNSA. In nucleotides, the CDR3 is TGTGCCAGCAGCCCGCATTGGACAGAACGCCATACAACTAATGAAAAACTGTTTTTT. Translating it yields CASSPHWTERHTTNEKLFF.

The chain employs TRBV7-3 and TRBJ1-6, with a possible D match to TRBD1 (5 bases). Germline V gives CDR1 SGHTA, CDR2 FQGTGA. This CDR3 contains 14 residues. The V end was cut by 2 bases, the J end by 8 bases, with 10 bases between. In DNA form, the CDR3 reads TGTGCCAGCAGCTTAGGGGGTTGGGATTCACCCCTCCACTTT. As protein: CASSLGGWDSPLHF.

CDR3 sequence reads: CASSLVRGLAGAAGELFF. Written as DNA, the CDR3 is TGTGCCAGCAGCTTAGTCCGCGGACTAGCGGGAGCGGCCGGGGAGCTGTTTTTT. The rearrangement joins TRBV7-9 to TRBJ2-2; 13 bases line up with TRBD2. The CDR3 is 18 amino acids. Germline V gene data show CDR1 as SEHNR and CDR2 as FQNEAQ (reference sequence). With 1 base clipped from V and 6 bases from J, the junction kept 8 bases outside the gene matches.

The CDR3 reads CASSSFDDTNEKLFF. In DNA, the CDR3 is TGCGCCAGCAGTTCTTTCGACGACACTAATGAAAAACTGTTTTTT. J is TRBJ1-4 and V is TRBV4-3, with unresolved D. V lost 6 bases and J lost 2, with 13 bases in between. Looked up from germline, CDR1 is LGHNA and CDR2 is YSLEER. This CDR3 is built from 15 residues.

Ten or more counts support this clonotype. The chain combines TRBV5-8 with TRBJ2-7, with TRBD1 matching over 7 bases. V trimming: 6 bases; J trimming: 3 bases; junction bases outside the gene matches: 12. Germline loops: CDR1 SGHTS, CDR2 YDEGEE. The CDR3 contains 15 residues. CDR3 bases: TGTGCCAGCACTGAACAGGGGAAGTACGACTACGAGCAGTACTTC. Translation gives CASTEQGKYDYEQYF.

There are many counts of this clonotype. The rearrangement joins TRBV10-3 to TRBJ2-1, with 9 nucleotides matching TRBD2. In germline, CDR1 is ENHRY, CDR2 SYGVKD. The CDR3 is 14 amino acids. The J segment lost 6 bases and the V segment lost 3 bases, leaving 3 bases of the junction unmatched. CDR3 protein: CAISDLAGPNEQFF. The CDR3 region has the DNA TGTGCCATCAGTGACCTAGCGGGGCCCAATGAGCAGTTCTTC.

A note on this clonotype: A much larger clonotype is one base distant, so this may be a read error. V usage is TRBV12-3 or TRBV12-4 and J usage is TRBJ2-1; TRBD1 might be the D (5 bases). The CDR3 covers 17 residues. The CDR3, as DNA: TGTGCCAGCAGTACACCTAACAGGCCTAACTCCTACAATGGGCAGTTCTTC. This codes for CASSTPNRPNSYNGQFF.

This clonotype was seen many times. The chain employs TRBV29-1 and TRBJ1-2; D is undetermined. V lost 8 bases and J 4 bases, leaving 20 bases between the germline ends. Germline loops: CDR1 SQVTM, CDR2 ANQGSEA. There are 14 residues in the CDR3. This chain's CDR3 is CSLFEIGGSYGYTF. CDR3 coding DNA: TGCAGCCTCTTCGAGATAGGAGGGAGCTATGGCTACACCTTC.

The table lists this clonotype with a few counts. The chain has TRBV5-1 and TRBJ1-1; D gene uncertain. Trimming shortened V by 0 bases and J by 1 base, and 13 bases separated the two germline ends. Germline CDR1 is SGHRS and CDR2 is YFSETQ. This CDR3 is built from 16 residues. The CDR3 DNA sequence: TGCGCCAGCAGCTTGGCGTCGGCGTTAGGGAACACTGAAGCTTTCTTT. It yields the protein CASSLASALGNTEAFF.

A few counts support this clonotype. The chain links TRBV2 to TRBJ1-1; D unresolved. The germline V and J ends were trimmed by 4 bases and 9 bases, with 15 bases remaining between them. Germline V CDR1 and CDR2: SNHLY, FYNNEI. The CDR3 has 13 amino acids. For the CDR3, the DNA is TGTGCCAGCAGTGTGGGAGGGAACAGACAAGCTTTCTTT. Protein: CASSVGGNRQAFF.

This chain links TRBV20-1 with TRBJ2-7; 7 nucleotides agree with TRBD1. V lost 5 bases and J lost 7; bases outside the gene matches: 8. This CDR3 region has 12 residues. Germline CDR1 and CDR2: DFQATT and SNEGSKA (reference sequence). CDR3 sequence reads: CSAPGGEAEQYF. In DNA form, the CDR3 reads TGCAGTGCTCCAGGGGGAGAGGCAGAGCAGTACTTC.

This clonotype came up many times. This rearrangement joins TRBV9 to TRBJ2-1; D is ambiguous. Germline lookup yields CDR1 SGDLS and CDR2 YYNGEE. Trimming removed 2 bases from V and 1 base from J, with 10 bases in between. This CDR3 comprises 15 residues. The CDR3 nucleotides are TGTGCCAGCAGCGTTCGCGAGTGGTCCTACAATGAGCAGTTCTTC. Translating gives CASSVREWSYNEQFF. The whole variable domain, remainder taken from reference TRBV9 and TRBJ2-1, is DSGVTQTPKHLITATGQRVTLRCSPRSGDLSVYWYQQSLDQGLQFLIQYYNGEERAKGNILERFSAQQFPDLHSELNLSSLELGDSALYFCASSVREWSYNEQFFGPGTRLTVL.

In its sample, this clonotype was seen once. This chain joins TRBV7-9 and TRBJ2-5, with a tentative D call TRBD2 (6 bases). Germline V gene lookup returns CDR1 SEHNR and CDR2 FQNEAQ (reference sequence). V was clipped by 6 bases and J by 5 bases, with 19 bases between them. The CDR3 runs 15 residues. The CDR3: CASSTPGLLRETQYF. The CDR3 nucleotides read TGTGCCAGCAGTACCCCGGGACTCCTACGGGAGACCCAGTACTTC.

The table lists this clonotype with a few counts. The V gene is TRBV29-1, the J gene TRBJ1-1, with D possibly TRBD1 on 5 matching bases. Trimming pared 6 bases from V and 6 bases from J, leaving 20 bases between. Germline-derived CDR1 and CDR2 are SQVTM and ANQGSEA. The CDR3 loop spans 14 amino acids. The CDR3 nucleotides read TGCAGCGTCGCAGACAGTACATCGGGACCTGAAGCTTTCTTT. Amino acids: CSVADSTSGPEAFF.

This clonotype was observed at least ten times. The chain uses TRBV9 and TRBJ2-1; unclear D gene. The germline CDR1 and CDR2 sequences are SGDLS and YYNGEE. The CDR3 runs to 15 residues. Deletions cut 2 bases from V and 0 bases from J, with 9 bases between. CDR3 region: CASSVQEFSYNEQFF. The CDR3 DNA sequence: TGTGCCAGCAGCGTTCAGGAGTTCTCCTACAATGAGCAGTTCTTC.

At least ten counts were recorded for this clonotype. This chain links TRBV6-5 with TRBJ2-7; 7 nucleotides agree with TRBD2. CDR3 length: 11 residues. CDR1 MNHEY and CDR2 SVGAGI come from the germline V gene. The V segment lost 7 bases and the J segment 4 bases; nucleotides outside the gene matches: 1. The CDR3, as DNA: TGTGCCAGCACCGGGGGGTACGAGCAGTACTTC. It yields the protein CASTGGYEQYF.

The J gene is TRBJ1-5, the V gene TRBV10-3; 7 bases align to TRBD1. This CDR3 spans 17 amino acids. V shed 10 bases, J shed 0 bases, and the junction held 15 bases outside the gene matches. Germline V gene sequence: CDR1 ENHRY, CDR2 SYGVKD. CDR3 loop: CASRKQGIAPSNQPQHF. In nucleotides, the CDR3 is TGTGCCAGCAGAAAACAGGGGATTGCCCCTAGCAATCAGCCCCAGCATTTT.

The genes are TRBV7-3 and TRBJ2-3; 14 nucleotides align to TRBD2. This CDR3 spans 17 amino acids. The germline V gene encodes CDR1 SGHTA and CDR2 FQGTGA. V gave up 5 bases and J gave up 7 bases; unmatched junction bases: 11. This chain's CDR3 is CASSKRGTSGSRHTQYF. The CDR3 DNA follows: TGTGCCAGCAGCAAACGAGGGACTAGCGGGAGTCGTCATACGCAGTATTTT.

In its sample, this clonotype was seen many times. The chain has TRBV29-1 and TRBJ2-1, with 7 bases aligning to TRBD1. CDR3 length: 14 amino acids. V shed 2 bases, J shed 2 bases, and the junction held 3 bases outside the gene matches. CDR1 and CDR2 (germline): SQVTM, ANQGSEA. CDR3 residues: CSVERDRTYNEQFF. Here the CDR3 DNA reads TGCAGCGTTGAAAGGGACAGAACCTACAATGAGCAGTTCTTC.

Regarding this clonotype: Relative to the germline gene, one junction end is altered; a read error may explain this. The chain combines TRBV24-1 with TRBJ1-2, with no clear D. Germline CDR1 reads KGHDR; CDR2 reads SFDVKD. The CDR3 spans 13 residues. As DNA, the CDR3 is TGTGCCACCAGTGTCGCATCTAACTGTGGCTACACCTTC. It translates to CATSVASNCGYTF.